The rows below give T cell receptor beta chains drawn from one sample of a study of shared clonotypes between healthy human individuals. TCRdb keeps only in-frame clones here, not all; method: immunoSEQ multiplex PCR. The sample lists about 2.4 million clones, approximately 92% occurring once. The specimen sequenced was naive CD4+ T cells sorted from blood. The receptors were sampled from a man aged 18 to 29 in good health. Each CDR3 is given with its conserved first and last residue. A D gene is named only where the DNA matches it firmly. Some rows have no size entry. The others give once, few or many, or a class for an expanded clone.

V	J	size	D	DNA	CDR3
TRBV28	TRBJ2-2	.	.	TGTGCCAGCATTAAAGGGGGATCGGGGGAGCTGTTTTTT	CASIKGGSGELFF
TRBV18	TRBJ2-5	once	.	TGTGCCAGCTCACTGAGGTACCAAGAGACCCAGTACTTC	CASSLRYQETQYF
TRBV10-2	TRBJ2-2	once	TRBD1	TGCGCCAGCAGTCCCGACAGGGTGAACACCGGGGAGCTGTTTTTT	CASSPDRVNTGELFF
TRBV20-1	TRBJ1-1	.	.	TGCAGTGCTTCTGGGTCCATTGAAGCTTTCTTT	CSASGSIEAFF
TRBV18	TRBJ2-4	.	TRBD2	TGTGCCAGCTCACCCAGCGGGGGGGAAAACATTCAGTACTTC	CASSPSGGENIQYF
TRBV7-9	TRBJ2-2	.	.	TGTGCCAGCAGCTTGGCGACACAGAACACCGGGGAGCTGTTTTTT	CASSLATQNTGELFF
TRBV6-1	TRBJ1-1	once	.	TGTGCCAGCAGTGAGGTCTTGGGTGACACTGAAGCTTTCTTT	CASSEVLGDTEAFF
TRBV5-4	TRBJ2-7	.	TRBD1	TGTGCCAGCAGCTTGGACAGGGGGAGCTCCTACGAGCAGTACTTC	CASSLDRGSSYEQYF
TRBV19	TRBJ2-1	.	TRBD2	TGTGCCACCTCAAGCGGGAGATTACTATACAATGAGCAGTTCTTC	CATSSGRLLYNEQFF
TRBV14	TRBJ2-3	.	.	TGTGCCAGCAGCCAAGAATTATGGGCTAGCACAGATACGCAGTATTTT	CASSQELWASTDTQYF
TRBV6-1	TRBJ1-5	.	.	TGTGCCAGCAGTGATACGGCAGGACAGTGGCAGCCCCAGCATTTT	CASSDTAGQWQPQHF
TRBV7-8	TRBJ2-7	.	.	TGTGCCAGCAGCTTAGACTACGAGCAGTACTTC	CASSLDYEQYF
TRBV5-1	TRBJ2-5	.	.	TGCGCCAGCAGCTTGAGGACAGCTGAAGAGACCCAGTACTTC	CASSLRTAEETQYF
TRBV19	TRBJ2-1	.	TRBD1	TGTGCCAGTAATCCGGGACAGGGTATGAATGAGCAGTTCTTC	CASNPGQGMNEQFF
TRBV7-2	TRBJ2-3	.	.	TGTGCCAGCAGCGAGGGGCCTGGCGGGGTCACAGATACGCAGTATTTT	CASSEGPGGVTDTQYF
TRBV4-1	TRBJ2-3	.	.	TGCGCCAGCAGCCGCGTAGCCGCGGGGGCCCTCGGGGATACGCAGTATTTT	CASSRVAAGALGDTQYF
TRBV29-1	TRBJ2-7	.	TRBD1	TGCAGCGTGGGAATAGGACAGGGATACGAGCAGTACTTC	CSVGIGQGYEQYF
TRBV6-5	TRBJ1-1	.	.	TGTGCCAGCAGTTACGGTTTGGGACGCACTGAAGCTTTCTTT	CASSYGLGRTEAFF
TRBV7-9	TRBJ1-3	.	TRBD1	TGTGCCAGCAGCGAGCCCGGGACAGGGGGCCTTACTTCTGGAAACACCATATATTTT	CASSEPGTGGLTSGNTIYF
TRBV6-1	TRBJ1-5	.	.	TGTGCCAGCAGACAGGGCTACAATCAGCCCCAGCATTTT	CASRQGYNQPQHF
TRBV19	TRBJ1-5	.	.	TGTGCCAGTAGTATGGGGTGGGTGGGGTTGGTCAATCAGCCCCAGCATTTT	CASSMGWVGLVNQPQHF
TRBV5-6	TRBJ1-3	.	.	TGTGCCAGCAGCCTAGGACTGGGGGGAAACACCATATATTTT	CASSLGLGGNTIYF
TRBV15	TRBJ1-6	.	.	TGTGCCACCAGCAGAGAAGTAAAGTCACCCCTCCACTTT	CATSREVKSPLHF
TRBV10-3	TRBJ2-1	.	TRBD2	TGTGCCATCGGATTAGCGGGGGGGCCCTACAATGAGCAGTTCTTC	CAIGLAGGPYNEQFF
TRBV5-6	TRBJ2-5	.	TRBD1	TGTGCCAGCAGCTTGGCCGGGACAGGGACCCAAGAGACCCAGTACTTC	CASSLAGTGTQETQYF
TRBV28	TRBJ1-2	.	.	TGTGCCAGCAGTTTAGAGGGAAAGGGGTATGGCTACACCTTC	CASSLEGKGYGYTF
TRBV5-1	TRBJ2-7	once	TRBD1	TGCGCCAGCAGCTTGGCGGGACAGGGACCGCCGCAGTACTTC	CASSLAGQGPPQYF
TRBV28	TRBJ1-6	.	.	TGTGCCAGCAGTTTAGTGTTGACAACCAATTCACCCCTCCACTTT	CASSLVLTTNSPLHF
TRBV29-1	TRBJ1-1	.	.	TGCAGCGTTGTGGAGGGGTCGGGTATAGCTTTCTTT	CSVVEGSGIAFF
TRBV6-5	TRBJ2-1	.	TRBD2	TGTGCCAGCAGTTGGGGACTAGCGGGAGTAAATGAGCAGTTCTTC	CASSWGLAGVNEQFF
TRBV27	TRBJ1-5	.	.	TGTGCCAGCAGGGACAGAAATCAGCCCCAGCATTTT	CASRDRNQPQHF
TRBV19	TRBJ1-1	.	.	TGTGCCAGTAGGTCCATGGGGGGCACTGAAGCTTTCTTT	CASRSMGGTEAFF
TRBV11-2	TRBJ1-6	few	TRBD1	TGTGCCAGCAGCCCCCGGGACAGTTCACCCCTCCACTTT	CASSPRDSSPLHF
TRBV7-9	TRBJ2-3	.	.	TGTGCCAGCAGCCCTAATAATCCCGATACGCAGTATTTT	CASSPNNPDTQYF
TRBV19	TRBJ2-6	.	.	TGTGCCAGTACCCCCACTGGGGCCAACGTCCTGACTTTC	CASTPTGANVLTF
TRBV7-2	TRBJ2-5	.	.	TGTGCCAGCAGCTTAGGGCTAGCAAGAGAGACCCAGTACTTC	CASSLGLARETQYF
TRBV9	TRBJ1-2	.	.	TGTGCCAGCAGCGCATCGGCCCTAGCTAACTATGGCTACACCTTC	CASSASALANYGYTF
TRBV30	TRBJ1-5	.	TRBD1	TGTGCCTGGAGAATGACAGGGGCTCTTAATCAGCCCCAGCATTTT	CAWRMTGALNQPQHF
TRBV18	TRBJ2-6	.	TRBD2	TGTGCCAGCTCACGGGCTAGCGGGGACTCTGGGGCCAACGTCCTGACTTTC	CASSRASGDSGANVLTF
TRBV5-6	TRBJ1-4	.	.	TGTGCCAGCAGCTTGTCCCGCAGGCCTGGTGAAAAACTGTTTTTT	CASSLSRRPGEKLFF
TRBV2	TRBJ1-5	.	.	TGTGCCAGCAGTGAGGACAGTGGCAATCAGCCCCAGCATTTT	CASSEDSGNQPQHF
TRBV30	TRBJ2-2	.	.	TGTGCCTGCCCGGGACGGCTGAACACCGGGGAGCTGTTTTTT	CACPGRLNTGELFF
TRBV9	TRBJ2-3	.	TRBD2	TGTGCCAGCAGCGTCCGAGCGGGGGGGCAGGCAGATACGCAGTATTTT	CASSVRAGGQADTQYF
TRBV28	TRBJ2-7	.	.	TGTGCCAGCGCTCCCCGGTACTACGAGCAGTACTTC	CASAPRYYEQYF
TRBV5-6	TRBJ2-5	.	TRBD1	TGTGCCAGCAGCTTGGTTAACAGGGGAGAGACCCAGTACTTC	CASSLVNRGETQYF
TRBV28	TRBJ1-5	.	TRBD1	TGTGCCAGCAGTTCTAGGGACAGGTCCAATCAGCCCCAGCATTTT	CASSSRDRSNQPQHF
TRBV18	TRBJ1-1	once	.	TGTGCCAGCTCACCGGCGGGCACTGAAGCTTTCTTT	CASSPAGTEAFF
TRBV9	TRBJ2-3	.	.	TGTGCCAGCAGCGTAGGTACTGGGGGCACAGATACGCAGTATTTT	CASSVGTGGTDTQYF
TRBV18	TRBJ2-3	.	TRBD1	TGTGCCAGCTCACCAGGACAGGGACCCACAGATACGCAGTATTTT	CASSPGQGPTDTQYF
TRBV28	TRBJ1-5	.	.	TGTGCCAGCAGTCCTCAGGGAGCGCCCCAGCCCCAGCATTTT	CASSPQGAPQPQHF
TRBV7-3	TRBJ2-5	.	.	TGTGCCAGCAGCTTAACGGGAACTAGCCGTGGTGAGACCCAGTACTTC	CASSLTGTSRGETQYF